This T cell receptor beta chain was sequenced in a study of long-term antiretroviral therapy in people with HIV. This CDR3 has 16 amino acids. Run at survey level, the immunoSEQ assay was version v3.0. Data came from immunoSEQ multiplex PCR; TCRdb stores just in-frame clones and leaves some out. The sample comprises 25,000 or so clones, around 88% of which are singletons, and approximately 4.8% rests with the top ten. This receptor was obtained from a man between 18 and 29 years old with HIV. The chain is built from TRBV21-1 and TRBJ2-2; no DNA check was done on the table's D call, TRBD2. TRBV21-1 is tagged as a pseudogene. The sample consisted of unsorted PBMCs, taken 3 years after starting antiretroviral therapy. The DNA of the CDR3 is TGTGCCAGCAGCCCCCGGGAGGGGGGGAACACCGGGGAGCTGTTTTTT. It yields the protein CASSPREGGNTGELFF.